This T cell receptor beta chain appears in the sequencing data of a study of human T cells and chemical hapten exposure. The CDR3 has 15 amino acids. J lost 7 bases, V lost 1 base, and 9 bases had no gene match. Sample time point: patch test 2, 6 weeks after DPC sensitization. The treatment is: therapeutic diphenylcyclopropenone sensitization with weekly scalp DPC. This clonotype was observed many times. In TCRdb, the RACE reads were re-called with MiXCR into one record per CDR3 protein. The sample consists of about 40,000 distinct CDR3 sequences, approximately 3.4% of them appearing once. The specimen comprised whole blood, sampled in connection with sensitization to the hapten diphenylcyclopropenone (DPC). This clonotype was obtained from a man aged 40-49 years with alopecia areata. Some clones in this sample may be carry-over from other donors' samples. The V call is TRBV12-3 or TRBV12-4, the J call TRBJ2-7, with 8 bases matching TRBD2. In DNA form, the CDR3 reads TGTGCCAGCAGTTTAGGAGCGGGAGCCGGGGAGGAGCAGTACTTC. Its translation is CASSLGAGAGEEQYF.